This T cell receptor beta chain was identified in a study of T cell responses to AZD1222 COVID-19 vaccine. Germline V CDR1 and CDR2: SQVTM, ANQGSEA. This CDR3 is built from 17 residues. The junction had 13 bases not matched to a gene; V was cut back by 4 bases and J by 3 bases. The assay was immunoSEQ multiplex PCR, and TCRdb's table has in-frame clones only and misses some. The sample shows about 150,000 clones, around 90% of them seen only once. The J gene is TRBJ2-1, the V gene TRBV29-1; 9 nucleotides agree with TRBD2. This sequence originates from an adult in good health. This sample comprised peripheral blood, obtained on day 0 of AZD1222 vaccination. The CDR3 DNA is TGCAGCGTTGGTGGCCTTACGGGACTAGCCCACTACAATGAGCAGTTCTTC. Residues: CSVGGLTGLAHYNEQFF.